This TCR beta chain came from a study of shared clonotypes between healthy human individuals. At the level of the study: Donors were a couple of women and three men aged 18 to 49. Points from the study as a whole: Lower generation probabilities were found for non-shared clonotypes than for those shared by all four donors. Genetic and exposure-history diversity was limited by the few donors.

Sequencing was performed with immunoSEQ multiplex PCR; in TCRdb, only in-frame clones are kept and a portion is missing. This table holds 2 million to 2.5 million clones, roughly 93% found once. Remarks on this clone: Antigen unknown.

CDR1 and CDR2 (germline): MDHEN, SYDVKM. CDR3 length equals 15 residues. J lost 4 bases, V lost 7 bases, and 9 bases had no gene match. Each sample came from a Caucasian adult donor living in Nashville, Tennessee. This receptor was identified in a man aged 18 to 29 in good health. Some clones in this sample may be carry-over from other donors' samples. The specimen sequenced was naive CD4+ T cells from PBMCs. The subset here: CD45RA+ positively selected. This chain connects TRBV28 to TRBJ1-4, with 7 bases aligning to TRBD1. The CDR3 loop is CASTVTGAVNEKLFF. The CDR3 region has the DNA TGTGCCAGCACAGTAACAGGGGCTGTTAATGAAAAACTGTTTTTT.